This T cell receptor beta chain appears in the sequencing data of a study of OX40 agonist ivuxolimab in advanced cancers. General observations from the study: Those patients achieving a partial response at 0.1-3.0 mg/kg showed among the lowest clonal expansion.

Generated by immunoSEQ multiplex PCR, the TCRdb table keeps only in-frame clones and is missing some. Counted here are 70,000 to 95,000 clones, about 94% occurring once; the ten biggest clones make up roughly 21%. Worth noting for this clone: Its antigen is not known. The sample contains more than one DNA sequence encoding this CDR3.

This TCR came from an adult with an advanced solid tumor such as melanoma, head and neck, liver or kidney cancer. Sequences were derived from CD4+ or CD8+ T cells sorted from blood, sampled in a trial of the OX40 agonist ivuxolimab.

CDR3 in DNA: TGTGCCAGCAGCTTTAGCGGAAGCTCCTACGAGCAGTACTTC. This gives the protein CASSFSGSSYEQYF. The chain uses TRBV7-9 and TRBJ2-7; perhaps TRBD2 as D (6 bases). Deletions cut 3 bases from V and 0 bases from J, with 9 bases between. Germline CDR1 SEHNR, CDR2 FQNEAQ (reference sequence). This CDR3 contains 14 residues.